This T cell receptor beta chain emerged from a study of human thymus T cells. General observations from the study: Both thymic and peripheral blood repertoires showed apparently biased V and J usage.

Method: immunoSEQ multiplex PCR; TCRdb's copy keeps in-frame clones and lacks some. The top ten clones hold almost 6% of a sample with 45,000 to 75,000 clones, 85% to 95% of them seen once. The donors were infants in Finland with congenital heart defects, otherwise immunologically healthy. During surgery, about 0.5-1 mL peripheral blood was drawn from four of eight donors. A remark on this clone: Its antigen is undetermined.

Germline values: CDR1 MGHRA, CDR2 YSYEKL. V dropped 0 bases and J dropped 7 bases, with 13 bases sitting between them. This CDR3 has 16 residues. V and J are TRBV4-1 and TRBJ1-6; D not resolved. Sequenced: blood. The receptor comes from a boy under three years old with a congenital heart defect but otherwise immunologically healthy. CDR3 bases: TGCGCCAGCAGCCAAGAGTCTGGCCAGAAGAATTCACCCCTCCACTTT. Its translation: CASSQESGQKNSPLHF.